This T cell receptor (beta chain) emerged from a study of radiotherapy plus CTLA-4 blockade in lung cancer. General study findings and limits: Blood saw expansion of tumor-derived TCR clones after radiotherapy plus ipilimumab. Interferon-beta, together with early blood T cell clone dynamics, reportedly best predicted response.

As concerns this clone: The antigen remains undetermined.

Only in-frame clones appear in the TCRdb table, and some are missing; sequencing was by immunoSEQ multiplex PCR. This sample has 80,000 or so clones, with less than 85% found just once. CDR1 and CDR2 from the germline V gene are MDHEN and SYDVKM. The CDR3 covers 10 residues. Between the trimmed V and J ends, which lost 6 bases and 5 bases, there was a span of 4 bases. J is TRBJ2-5 and V is TRBV28; the D is unclear. The source of this sequence is a human donor with non-small cell lung cancer who had stable disease on radiotherapy plus ipilimumab. Sequenced here: peripheral blood, sampled from a patient treated with radiotherapy plus ipilimumab. In DNA, the CDR3 is TGTGCCAGCAGGGGGGAGACCCAGTACTTC. This encodes CASRGETQYF.